This T cell receptor beta chain was recovered during a study of beta chain features in type 1 diabetes. CDR1 SGDLS and CDR2 YYNGEE come from the germline V gene. The CDR3 spans 13 residues. Between the trimmed V and J ends, which lost 0 bases and 4 bases, there was a span of 6 bases. A heparinised blood draw that averaged about 120 mL was obtained once from each donor. The authors reverse transcribed all of the isolated RNA, so sequencing captured expressed TCRB transcripts. Samples of naive, central memory and regulatory T cells yielded a mean of about 3.8 million reads. Profiling relied on immunoSEQ multiplex PCR, and the TCRdb table lists in-frame clones only, not all of them. The repertoire holds some 360,000 clones, with around 20% as singletons.

The specimen was naive CD4+ T cells from blood. This sequence originates from a woman between 18 and 29 years old in good health. The chain has TRBV9 and TRBJ2-3; D is ambiguous. CDR3 sequence (DNA): TGTGCCAGCAGCGTAGTTGCGGCAGATACGCAGTATTTT. Its protein product is CASSVVAADTQYF.